The clone carrying this T cell receptor beta chain came up a few times. Time point described: patch test 3, about 24 weeks after DPC sensitization. The treatment was: therapeutic diphenylcyclopropenone sensitization with weekly scalp DPC. TCRdb processed the RACE reads anew with MiXCR; each CDR3 protein has one entry. The sample includes around 110,000 distinct CDR3 sequences, approximately 10% of them seen just once. Per germline, CDR1 MNHNS and CDR2 SASEGT. V lost 1 base to trimming and J lost 7 bases, with 22 bases between them. The CDR3 loop spans 17 amino acids. The data belong to a study of human T cells and chemical hapten exposure.

The source was whole blood, collected in connection with sensitization to the hapten diphenylcyclopropenone (DPC). This TCR was sampled from a woman aged 50 to 60 with alopecia areata. Some clones in this sample may be carry-over from other donors' samples. This chain connects TRBV6-1 to TRBJ1-2; no clear D gene. The DNA for the CDR3 is TGTGCCAGCAGTGAAGGCGAGGGCCTAGGGCTGGCGTTTGGCTACACCTTC. Its protein is CASSEGEGLGLAFGYTF.